The text below deals with one T cell receptor (beta chain). These data originate in a study of T cells in Graves' hyperthyroidism and ophthalmopathy. CDR1 is MNHEY and CDR2 is SVGAGI in the germline V gene. Trimming pared 2 bases from V and 4 bases from J, leaving 18 bases between. The CDR3 extends over 17 amino acids. Regions amplified from RNA transcripts were the TCR beta CDR3 regions. In the first-round RT-PCR of the TCR CDR3, the HTBI primer set was used. TCRdb reprocessed the multiplex PCR reads with MiXCR, giving one entry per CDR3 protein. Among about 640,000 distinct CDR3 sequences listed, 20% were seen once.

The TCR sequence derives from a man younger than 45 with Graves' ophthalmopathy. Input material: blood. This rearrangement joins TRBV6-5 to TRBJ2-1; D possibly corresponds to TRBD2 (5 bases). This CDR3 reads CASSYALASGSYNEQFF. Written as DNA, the CDR3 is TGTGCCAGCAGTTACGCTCTCGCCAGCGGATCGTACAATGAGCAGTTCTTC.